Reported below is one TCR beta chain. What it binds is unknown. Assay execution proceeded at the deep level. Only in-frame clones appear in the TCRdb table, and some are missing; sequencing was by immunoSEQ multiplex PCR. The sample consists of about 1.4 million clones, around 97% of them appearing once. Trimming stripped 3 bases from V and 2 bases from J, with 14 bases between. In germline, CDR1 is SGHDT, CDR2 YYEEEE. This CDR3 is built from 15 residues. Naive CD4+ cells were CD45RA-selected; the remaining cells were memory. This specimen comes from a study of shared clonotypes between healthy human individuals. For the study at large: Donors had three CD4 naive, three CD4 memory, two CD8 naive and one CD8 memory plate apiece.

Study observations and caveats: Naive subsets, compared against memory subsets, generally had larger estimated richness values.

The source is a man younger than 45 in good health. Specimen: naive CD4+ T cells sorted from blood. Subset given: CD45RA+ positively selected. The rearrangement joins TRBV5-6 to TRBJ1-1; D may be TRBD1 (6 bases). The CDR3 sequence: CASSYWGRGNTEAFF. CDR3 nucleotides: TGTGCCAGCAGCTATTGGGGGCGCGGAAACACTGAAGCTTTCTTT. The variable domain in full, with the rest retrieved from reference TRBV5-6 and TRBJ1-1, is DAGVTQSPTHLIKTRGQQVTLRCSPKSGHDTVSWYQQALGQGPQFIFQYYEEEERQRGNFPDRFSGHQFPNYSSELNVNALLLGDSALYLCASSYWGRGNTEAFFGQGTRLTVV.